One TCR beta chain is described in this entry. Clones were read by immunoSEQ multiplex PCR, and TCRdb kept only the in-frame ones, dropping some. The data contain 250,000 to 350,000 clones, 90% of them singletons. The data derive from a study of blood T cell repertoires in COVID-19. The CDR3 runs to 16 residues. The J gene is TRBJ2-1, the V gene TRBV21-1; the tabulated D call, TRBD1, remains unverified against the DNA. TRBV21-1 is shown as a pseudogene. This clonotype was obtained from a woman aged 45-65 years with COVID-19, enrolled during active disease. The sample taken for sequencing was peripheral blood. The CDR3 nucleotides are TGTGCCAGCAGCAAAGAGGGGTACAGGGCCTCCGGGGAGCAGTTCTTC. It specifies CASSKEGYRASGEQFF.